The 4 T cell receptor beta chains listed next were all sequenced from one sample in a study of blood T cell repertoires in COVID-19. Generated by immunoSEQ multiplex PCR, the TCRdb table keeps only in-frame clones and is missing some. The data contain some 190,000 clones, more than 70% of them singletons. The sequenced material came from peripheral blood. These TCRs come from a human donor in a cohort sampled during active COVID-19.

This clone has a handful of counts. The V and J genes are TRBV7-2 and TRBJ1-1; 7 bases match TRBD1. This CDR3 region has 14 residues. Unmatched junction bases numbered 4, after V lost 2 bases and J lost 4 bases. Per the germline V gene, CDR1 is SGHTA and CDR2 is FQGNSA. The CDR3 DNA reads TGTGCCAGCAGCTTACAGGGGGTAGTCACTGAAGCTTTCTTT. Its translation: CASSLQGVVTEAFF.

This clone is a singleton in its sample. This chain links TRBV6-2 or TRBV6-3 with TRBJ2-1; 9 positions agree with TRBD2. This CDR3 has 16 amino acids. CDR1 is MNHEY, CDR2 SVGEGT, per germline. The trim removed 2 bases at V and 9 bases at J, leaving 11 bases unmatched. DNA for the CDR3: TGTGCCAGCAGTTACCCTATTTCGGGACTAGCATTTGAGCAGTTCTTC. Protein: CASSYPISGLAFEQFF.

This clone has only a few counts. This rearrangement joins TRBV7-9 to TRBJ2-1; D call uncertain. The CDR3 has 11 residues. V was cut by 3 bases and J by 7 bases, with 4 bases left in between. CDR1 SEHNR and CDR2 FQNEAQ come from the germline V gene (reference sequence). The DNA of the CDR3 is TGTGCCAGCAGCTTCGGTAATGAGCAGTTCTTC. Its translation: CASSFGNEQFF.

CDR3: CASSQNGAAIEQFF. CDR3 DNA sequence: TGCGCCAGCAGCCAAAATGGAGCCGCGATTGAGCAGTTCTTC. The chain links TRBV4-1 to TRBJ2-1, with D unresolved. The V end was cut by 2 bases, the J end by 9 bases, with 14 bases between. The CDR3 loop spans 14 amino acids. Germline V gene sequence: CDR1 MGHRA, CDR2 YSYEKL.